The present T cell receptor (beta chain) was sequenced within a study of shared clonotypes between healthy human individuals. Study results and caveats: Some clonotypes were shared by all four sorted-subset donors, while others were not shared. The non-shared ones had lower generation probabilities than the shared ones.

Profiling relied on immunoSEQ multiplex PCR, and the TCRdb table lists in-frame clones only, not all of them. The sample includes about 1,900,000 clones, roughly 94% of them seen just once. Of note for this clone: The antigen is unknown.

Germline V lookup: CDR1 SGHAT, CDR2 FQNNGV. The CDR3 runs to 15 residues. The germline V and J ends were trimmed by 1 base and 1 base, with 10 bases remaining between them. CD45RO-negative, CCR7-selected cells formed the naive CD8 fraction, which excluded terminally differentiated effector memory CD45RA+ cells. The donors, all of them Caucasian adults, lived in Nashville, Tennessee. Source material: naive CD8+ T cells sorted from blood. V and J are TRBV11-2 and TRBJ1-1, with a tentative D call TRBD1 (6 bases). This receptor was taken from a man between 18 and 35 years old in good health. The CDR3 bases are TGTGCCAGCAGCTTAGCGGCAGGGGAGAACACTGAAGCTTTCTTT. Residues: CASSLAAGENTEAFF.